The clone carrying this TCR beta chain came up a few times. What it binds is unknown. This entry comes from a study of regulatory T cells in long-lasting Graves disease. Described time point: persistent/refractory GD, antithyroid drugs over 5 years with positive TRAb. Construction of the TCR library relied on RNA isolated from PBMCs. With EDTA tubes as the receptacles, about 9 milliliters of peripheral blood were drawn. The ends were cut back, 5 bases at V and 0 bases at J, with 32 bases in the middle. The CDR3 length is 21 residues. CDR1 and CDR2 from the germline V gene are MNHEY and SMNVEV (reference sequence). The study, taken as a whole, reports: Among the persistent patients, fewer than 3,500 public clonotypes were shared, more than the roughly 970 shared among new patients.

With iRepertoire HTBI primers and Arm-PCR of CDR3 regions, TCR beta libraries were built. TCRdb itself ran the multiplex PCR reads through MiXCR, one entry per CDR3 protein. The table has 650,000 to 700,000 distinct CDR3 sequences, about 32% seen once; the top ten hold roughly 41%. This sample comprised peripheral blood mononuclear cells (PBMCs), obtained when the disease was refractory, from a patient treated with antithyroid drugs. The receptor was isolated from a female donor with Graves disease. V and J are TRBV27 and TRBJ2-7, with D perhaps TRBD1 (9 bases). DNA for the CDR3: TGTGCCAGCAGTCCACGCGGGACAGGGCGGGCTAGCGGGTTCAGCTCCTACGAGCAGTACTTC. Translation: CASSPRGTGRASGFSSYEQYF.